This TCR beta chain was found in a study of PD-1 blockade in mismatch repair-deficient tumors. Profiled with immunoSEQ multiplex PCR; TCRdb holds only in-frame clones, not every one. In the table there are 120,000 or so clones, 85% to 90% of which are singletons. V trimming: 0 bases; J trimming: 8 bases; junction bases outside the gene matches: 10. This CDR3 contains 16 residues. The germline V gene encodes CDR1 SGHKS and CDR2 YYEKEE (reference sequence). Sequenced material: peripheral blood, taken almost 74 weeks after starting pembrolizumab. The V and J genes are TRBV5-5 and TRBJ2-2, with 7 bases lining up with TRBD1. The receptor was isolated from an adult with mismatch repair-deficient cancer. The CDR3 loop reads CASSLVATGRYGELFF. As DNA, the CDR3 is TGTGCCAGCAGCTTGGTAGCGACAGGGCGATATGGGGAGCTGTTTTTT.